This entry lists 9 T cell receptor beta chains sequenced from one sample in a study of T-cell memory formation after mild COVID-19. TCRdb independently ran MiXCR on the 5' RACE reads; one entry per CDR3 protein. The data show around 370,000 distinct CDR3 sequences, around 20% seen once. The sequenced sample was PBMCs or a T cell subset sorted from them (not recorded which). These receptors were taken from an adult woman who had mild COVID-19 (a few samples of this study predate the infection). Cell type and time point are not known.

The sample holds a few counts of this clonotype. The chain uses TRBV7-9 and TRBJ2-7, with 10 bases identical to TRBD1. CDR3 length: 14 residues. Germline loops: CDR1 SEHNR, CDR2 FQNEAQ (reference sequence). Losses at the gene ends were 8 bases for V and 7 bases for J; bases not matched to a gene: 11. The DNA of the CDR3 is TGTGCCAGCGGGTCCGGGACAGGGGTTGGGGAGCAGTACTTC. Its protein product is CASGSGTGVGEQYF.

The V and J genes are TRBV12-3 or TRBV12-4 and TRBJ2-3; no clear D. V was cut by 5 bases and J by 1 base, with 10 bases left in between. This CDR3 is 14 amino acids long. The CDR3: CASSAHGGTDTQYF. CDR3 bases: TGTGCCAGCAGTGCTCACGGAGGCACAGATACGCAGTATTTT.

The table lists this clonotype with a few counts. The chain couples TRBV6-1 to TRBJ2-1, with 7 positions matching TRBD1. Trimming at V came to 7 bases and at J to 4 bases, leaving 10 bases not matched to a gene. CDR1 and CDR2 from the germline V gene are MNHNS and SASEGT. This CDR3 is built from 15 residues. The CDR3 DNA is TGTGCCAGCAACCCTGACAGGGTTCAATACAATGAGCAGTTCTTC. Protein product: CASNPDRVQYNEQFF.

This chain uses TRBV7-2 with TRBJ1-3; TRBD1 is a possible D gene (6 bases). The CDR3 is 15 amino acids. V was clipped by 5 bases and J by 2 bases, with 13 bases between them. Germline CDR1 is SGHTA and CDR2 is FQGNSA. Here the CDR3 reads CASSNRTVAGNTIYF. The CDR3 DNA sequence: TGTGCCAGCAGCAACCGGACAGTTGCTGGAAACACCATATATTTT.

The CDR3 loop reads CASSQGLVGYEQYF. The CDR3 nucleotides are TGCGCCAGCAGCCAAGGACTAGTCGGGTACGAGCAGTACTTC. The chain employs TRBV4-1 and TRBJ2-7; possible D gene TRBD2, 6 bases. The germline gives CDR1 MGHRA, CDR2 YSYEKL. The V and J ends lost 1 base and 4 bases respectively, with 11 bases between them. The CDR3 runs 14 residues.

This clonotype was observed a few times. The V and J genes are TRBV29-1 and TRBJ2-7; weak D call: TRBD2 (5 bases). The CDR3 has 14 residues. Trimming removed 6 bases at V and 0 bases at J, with 15 bases between. From germline, CDR1 is SQVTM and CDR2 ANQGSEA. In DNA form, the CDR3 reads TGCAGCGTCGCTTTCGGGGTAGTCTCCTACGAGCAGTACTTC. Its translation: CSVAFGVVSYEQYF.

This clonotype has just a few counts. The chain employs TRBV11-2 and TRBJ2-3; D remains ambiguous. Germline V gene lookup returns CDR1 SGHAT and CDR2 FQNNGV. Deletions cut 1 base from V and 5 bases from J, with 10 bases between. The CDR3 has 14 amino acids. CDR3 DNA: TGTGCCAGCAGCTTAGTGTCCCGTCGAGATACGCAGTATTTT. It translates to CASSLVSRRDTQYF.

The rearrangement joins TRBV9 to TRBJ2-1; 13 bases line up with TRBD2. Germline V gene lookup returns CDR1 SGDLS and CDR2 YYNGEE. The length of the CDR3 is 16 residues. The V segment lost 3 bases and the J segment 4 bases; nucleotides outside the gene matches: 4. The CDR3 coding sequence is TGTGCCAGCAGCGAGACTAGCGGGGGGATGTACAATGAGCAGTTCTTC. Its translation is CASSETSGGMYNEQFF.

Many counts were recorded for this clonotype. For the CDR3, the DNA is TGTGCCAGCAGACATGCTCTGGGACATGAAGCTTTCTTT. This sequence encodes CASRHALGHEAFF. V is TRBV7-8 and J is TRBJ1-1, with D possibly matching TRBD1 (6 bases). V was trimmed by 6 bases and J by 7 bases, leaving 15 bases between them. This CDR3 is 13 amino acids long. Germline values: CDR1 SGHVS, CDR2 FQNEAQ.